Each of the 22 T cell receptor beta chains below was sequenced from the same sample in a study of T cell responses to AZD1222 COVID-19 vaccine. This table comes from immunoSEQ multiplex PCR, and its TCRdb copy is limited to in-frame clones, with some not included. The sample has just over 90,000 clones, around 87% seen once. The sequencing used peripheral blood, collected 28 days after the second AZD1222 dose. Receptors were obtained from an adult who received the AZD1222 COVID-19 vaccine.

This chain uses TRBV30 with TRBJ2-1, with D perhaps given as TRBD1 or TRBD2 (5 bases each). The CDR3 extends over 13 amino acids. The germline gives CDR1 GTSNPN, CDR2 SVGIG (reference sequence). Trimming stripped 0 bases from V and 7 bases from J, with 10 bases between. CDR3 in DNA: TGTGCCTGGAGTGTGGGGGTACGGAATGAGCAGTTCTTC. This gives the protein CAWSVGVRNEQFF.

V and J are TRBV19 and TRBJ2-7; unclear D gene. CDR3 length equals 14 residues. CDR1 is LNHDA, CDR2 SQIVND, per germline (reference sequence). The germline V and J ends were trimmed by 1 base and 0 bases, with 7 bases remaining between them. CDR3 amino acids: CASSIAQPSYEQYF. The CDR3 coding sequence is TGTGCCAGTAGTATAGCACAGCCCTCCTACGAGCAGTACTTC.

The chain carries TRBV7-2 and TRBJ2-1; D perhaps matches TRBD1 (6 bases). CDR3 length equals 15 residues. Germline CDR1 is SGHTA and CDR2 is FQGNSA. The V gene lost 2 bases and the J gene lost 0 bases, with 8 bases spanning the gap. This CDR3 reads CASSLQGGSYNEQFF. The CDR3 DNA is TGTGCCAGCAGCTTACAAGGGGGCTCCTACAATGAGCAGTTCTTC.

This clone has just a few counts. Other DNA sequences from this sample encode an identical CDR3 as well. V is TRBV7-8 and J is TRBJ1-1; no firm D call. Germline V gene data show CDR1 as SGHVS and CDR2 as FQNEAQ. Between the trimmed V and J ends, which lost 1 base and 1 base, there was a span of 4 bases. The CDR3 sequence is 13 residues long. The CDR3 is CASSLVGNTEAFF. CDR3 bases: TGTGCCAGCAGCTTAGTAGGGAACACTGAAGCTTTCTTT.

Here the CDR3 reads CSVEHGGPVLTF. The CDR3 DNA reads TGCAGCGTTGAGCATGGGGGGCCCGTCCTGACTTTC. V usage is TRBV29-1 and J usage is TRBJ2-6, with D perhaps TRBD1 or TRBD2 (6 bases each). The CDR3 consists of 12 residues. Trimming took off 3 bases at V and 12 bases at J, with 12 bases between the two ends. Germline CDR1 and CDR2: SQVTM and ANQGSEA.

V is TRBV2 and J is TRBJ2-3, with D perhaps matching TRBD1 or TRBD2 (5 bases each). In germline, CDR1 is SNHLY, CDR2 FYNNEI. CDR3 length: 15 amino acids. V dropped 4 bases and J dropped 2 bases, with 13 bases sitting between them. CDR3 amino acids: CASSGDRTLTDTQYF. In DNA form, the CDR3 reads TGTGCCAGCAGTGGGGACCGGACGCTCACAGATACGCAGTATTTT.

The V call is TRBV14, the J call TRBJ2-3; D is undetermined. From germline, CDR1 is SGHDN and CDR2 FVKESK. The V and J ends lost 3 bases and 0 bases respectively, with 7 bases between them. The CDR3 spans 14 residues. CDR3 residues: CASSQVFSTDTQYF. The DNA of the CDR3 is TGTGCCAGCAGCCAGGTGTTTAGCACAGATACGCAGTATTTT. The full variable domain, rest sourced from reference TRBV14 and TRBJ2-3, is EAGVTQFPSHSVIEKGQTVTLRCDPISGHDNLYWYRRVMGKEIKFLLHFVKESKQDESGMPNNRFLAERTGGTYSTLKVQPAELEDSGVYFCASSQVFSTDTQYFGPGTRLTVL.

This sequence joins TRBV19 and TRBJ1-6, with 10 bases matching TRBD1. The CDR3 runs to 17 residues. The germline gives CDR1 LNHDA, CDR2 SQIVND (reference sequence). V lost 2 bases and J lost 7; bases outside the gene matches: 8. DNA for the CDR3: TGTGCCAGTAGTATACTGCCACGGACAGGGGGGAATTCACCCCTCCACTTT. Translated, it gives CASSILPRTGGNSPLHF.

The rearrangement links TRBV7-6 to TRBJ2-3; D is ambiguous. V dropped 4 bases and J dropped 3 bases, with 20 bases sitting between them. The CDR3 is 17 residues long. The V gene's germline CDR1 is SGHVS and CDR2 FNYEAQ. CDR3 amino acids: CASSSTSPPGGTDTQYF. The CDR3 nucleotides are TGTGCCAGCAGCTCCACCTCGCCCCCCGGTGGAACAGATACGCAGTATTTT.

Worth noting for this clone: The junction departs from the called germline gene at one end, perhaps through a read error. The chain uses TRBV2 and TRBJ2-5; D is perhaps TRBD2 (5 bases). This CDR3 has 11 amino acids. Germline CDR1 SNHLY, CDR2 FYNNEI. In nucleotides, the CDR3 is TGTGCCAGCAGAAACGACGGGGAGAGACACTTC. Its translation: CASRNDGERHF.

The genes are TRBV30 and TRBJ2-5; TRBD2 is a possible D gene (5 bases). Germline CDR1 reads GTSNPN; CDR2 reads SVGIG (reference sequence). Trimming pared 3 bases from V and 0 bases from J, leaving 23 bases between. This CDR3 spans 18 amino acids. This chain's CDR3 is CAWRKLYIGRGYQETQYF. The CDR3, as DNA: TGTGCCTGGAGAAAACTATACATCGGGCGAGGGTACCAAGAGACCCAGTACTTC.

This rearrangement joins TRBV5-6 to TRBJ1-3; D unresolved. The CDR3 spans 13 residues. Trimming shortened V by 4 bases and J by 2 bases, and 7 bases separated the two germline ends. The V gene's germline CDR1 is SGHDT and CDR2 YYEEEE. The CDR3 loop is CASSLPAGNTIYF. In DNA form, the CDR3 reads TGTGCCAGCAGCCTACCAGCTGGAAACACCATATATTTT.

This chain joins TRBV28 and TRBJ1-6, with TRBD1 identical over 10 bases. The V and J ends lost 4 bases and 8 bases, in that order; junction bases with no gene match: 8. CDR3 length equals 16 residues. CDR1 MDHEN and CDR2 SYDVKM come from the germline V gene. This CDR3 is CASSSRDRGSDSPLHF. The CDR3 DNA follows: TGTGCCAGCAGTTCCCGGGACAGGGGATCAGATTCACCCCTCCACTTT.

In its sample, this clone was seen once. This chain uses TRBV27 with TRBJ1-5; D remains unclear. Germline CDR1 reads MNHEY; CDR2 reads SMNVEV (reference sequence). The CDR3 runs to 13 residues. V was shortened by 6 bases and J by 4 bases, with 10 bases between the two germline ends. DNA for the CDR3: TGTGCCAGCAGGGGGTCCACTAATCAGCCCCAGCATTTT. Translation gives CASRGSTNQPQHF.

This clone was detected only a few times. The chain carries TRBV29-1 and TRBJ1-2; D is uncertain. V lost 5 bases, J lost 4 bases, and 11 bases lay in between. CDR3 length: 12 residues. In germline, CDR1 is SQVTM, CDR2 ANQGSEA. CDR3 bases: TGCAGCGTTAACTCACAGATCTATGGCTACACCTTC. It is translated as CSVNSQIYGYTF.

The chain employs TRBV30 and TRBJ1-5; the D gene is possibly TRBD1 (5 bases). The CDR3 is made up of 12 amino acids. V was clipped by 4 bases and J by 4 bases, with 8 bases between them. Germline CDR1 GTSNPN, CDR2 SVGIG (reference sequence). The CDR3 protein is CAWNQGNQPQHF. The DNA of the CDR3 is TGTGCCTGGAATCAGGGAAATCAGCCCCAGCATTTT.

V gene TRBV21-1 combines with J gene TRBJ1-5; the D call of TRBD1 is as the table states it, not checked on the DNA. TRBV21-1 is a documented pseudogene. CDR3 length equals 13 residues. Here the CDR3 reads CASSNFRKEPQHF. In DNA, the CDR3 is TGTGCCAGCAGCAACTTCAGGAAGGAGCCCCAGCATTTT.

The chain combines TRBV18 with TRBJ1-3; D not certain. Trimming pared 2 bases from V and 1 base from J, leaving 9 bases between. Germline V lookup: CDR1 KGHSH, CDR2 LQKENI. This CDR3 has 15 amino acids. The CDR3 DNA is TGTGCCAGCTCACCATACTCTGGGTCTGGAAACACCATATATTTT. This translates into CASSPYSGSGNTIYF.

This sequence joins TRBV30 and TRBJ1-4; tentative D call: TRBD1 (5 bases). Trimming took off 3 bases at V and 2 bases at J, with 13 bases between the two ends. This CDR3 has 15 amino acids. Per germline, CDR1 GTSNPN and CDR2 SVGIG (reference sequence). The CDR3 sequence is CAWSGAGFTNEKLFF. DNA of the CDR3: TGTGCCTGGAGCGGGGCCGGGTTCACTAATGAAAAACTGTTTTTT.

The rearrangement links TRBV7-8 to TRBJ1-2; D is uncertain. Germline CDR1 SGHVS, CDR2 FQNEAQ. V was clipped by 5 bases and J by 8 bases, with 24 bases between them. The CDR3 consists of 16 residues. The CDR3 is CASSPVGAGRVGGYTF. CDR3 in DNA: TGTGCCAGCAGCCCCGTTGGCGCAGGACGGGTTGGAGGCTACACCTTC.

The chain employs TRBV19 and TRBJ2-6; D is unresolved. This CDR3 spans 15 amino acids. CDR1 and CDR2 (germline): LNHDA, SQIVND (reference sequence). V was clipped by 3 bases and J by 0 bases, with 6 bases between them. The CDR3 coding sequence is TGTGCCAGTAGTATCCCTGACTCTGGGGCCAACGTCCTGACTTTC. Residues: CASSIPDSGANVLTF.

V and J are TRBV29-1 and TRBJ1-1; unclear D gene. Trimming pared 7 bases from V and 2 bases from J, leaving 11 bases between. The germline V gene encodes CDR1 SQVTM and CDR2 ANQGSEA. This CDR3 is built from 12 residues. The CDR3 spells CSAGELNTEAFF. Here the CDR3 DNA reads TGCAGCGCTGGAGAGTTAAACACTGAAGCTTTCTTT.